This TCR beta chain was documented in a study of T cells after yellow fever vaccination. Trimming cost V 4 bases and J 2 bases, with 13 bases left between them. Germline loops: CDR1 SEHNR, CDR2 FQNEAQ (reference sequence). The CDR3 is 15 residues long. MiXCR, applied by TCRdb to the 5' RACE reads, yields one record per CDR3 protein. The table lists approximately 510,000 distinct CDR3 sequences, around a fifth of them singletons. This clonotype was counted between two and nine times. This rearrangement joins TRBV7-9 to TRBJ2-3; unclear D gene. The sequencing used PBMCs, collected approximately 22 days after the first yellow fever vaccination. The source is a man aged 18 to 35 who received the YFV17D yellow fever vaccine. CDR3 in amino acids: CASSSLAVLTDTQYF. CDR3 coding DNA: TGTGCCAGCAGCTCCCTCGCGGTCCTCACAGATACGCAGTATTTT. Full variable domain (rest looked up from reference TRBV7-9 and TRBJ2-3): DTGVSQNPRHKITKRGQNVTFRCDPISEHNRLYWYRQTLGQGPEFLTYFQNEAQLEKSRLLSDRFSAERPKGSFSTLEIQRTEQGDSAMYLCASSSLAVLTDTQYFGPGTRLTVL.